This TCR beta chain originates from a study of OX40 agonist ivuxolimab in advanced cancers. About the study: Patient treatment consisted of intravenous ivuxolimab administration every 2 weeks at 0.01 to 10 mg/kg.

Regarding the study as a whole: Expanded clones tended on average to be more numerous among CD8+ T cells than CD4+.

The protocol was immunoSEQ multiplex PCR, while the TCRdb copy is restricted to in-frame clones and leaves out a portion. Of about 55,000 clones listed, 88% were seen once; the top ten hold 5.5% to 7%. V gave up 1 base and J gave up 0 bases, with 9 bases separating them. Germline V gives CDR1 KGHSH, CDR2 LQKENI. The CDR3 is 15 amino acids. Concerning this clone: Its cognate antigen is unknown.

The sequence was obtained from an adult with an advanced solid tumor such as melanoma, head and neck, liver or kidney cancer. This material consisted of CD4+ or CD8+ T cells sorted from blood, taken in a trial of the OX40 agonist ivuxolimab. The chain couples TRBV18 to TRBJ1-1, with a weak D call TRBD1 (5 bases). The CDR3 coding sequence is TGTGCCAGCTCACCACGGAACAGGTTGAACACTGAAGCTTTCTTT. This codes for CASSPRNRLNTEAFF.